This T cell receptor (gamma chain) was recorded in a study of intestinal T cells in coeliac disease. Using about 200 ng of biopsy DNA, TRG was amplified with LymphoTrack primers. TCRdb re-called clones from the multiplex PCR reads using CATT. Among 420 or so gamma-chain clones listed, roughly two fifths were seen once. Regarding the study as a whole: TRG-based classification had a reported leave-one-out accuracy of about 86%.

This clone was counted only a few times. The target antigen is unknown. For each case, the template was genomic DNA from ten roughly 4.7-µm formalin-fixed paraffin-embedded scrolls. This clonotype was sampled from a human donor with celiac disease. Material for sequencing was a duodenal biopsy.

The CDR3 sequence: CATWDRLGHKKLF. In DNA form, the CDR3 reads TGTGCCACCTGGGACAGGCTGGGGCATAAGAAACTCTTT. The chain has TRGV3 and TRGJ1 or TRGJ2. This CDR3 has 13 residues. From germline, CDR1 is VTNTFY and CDR2 YDVSTARD (reference sequence). After removal of 0 bases from V and 8 bases from J, the junction contained 7 bases not matched to a gene.